This is a list of T cell receptor beta chains from one sample in a study of blood T cell repertoires in COVID-19. The repertoire was sequenced with immunoSEQ multiplex PCR; TCRdb's copy has only in-frame clones and lacks some. The table shows some 99,000 clones, with roughly 86% occurring only once. Sample: peripheral blood. All receptors come from a woman aged 60-75 years in a cohort sampled during active or convalescent COVID-19. Each CDR3 is given with its conserved first and last residue. D genes are given only for firm matches. Rows may omit the clone size; those that give it use once, few, many or a size class.

CDR3nt	CDR3aa	abundance	j_gene	v_gene	d_gene
TGTGCCAGCAGTGCCAGGGAAGGAAACCGGTTCTTC	CASSAREGNRFF	.	TRBJ2-1	TRBV2	.
TGCGCCAGCAGCCAGGATGCTACTAGCGGGAAGCAGTTCTTC	CASSQDATSGKQFF	once	TRBJ2-1	TRBV4-1	TRBD2
TGTGCCAGCAGAGAGGGGGCTAATGAAAAACTGTTTTTT	CASREGANEKLFF	.	TRBJ1-4	TRBV28	.
TGTGCCAGCAGCTTCAGGGGGGAAGGTAACTATGGCTACACCTTC	CASSFRGEGNYGYTF	.	TRBJ1-2	TRBV5-6	TRBD1
TGCAGCGTTCTGGCGGGTGGGGATGGCTACACCTTC	CSVLAGGDGYTF	.	TRBJ1-2	TRBV29-1	.
TGCGCCAGCTCCCCGTTCGGGGGAAACCTCAATGAGCAGTTCTTC	CASSPFGGNLNEQFF	.	TRBJ2-1	TRBV5-1	.
TGTGCCAGCAGTGCGACAGGGAACTATGGCTACACCTTC	CASSATGNYGYTF	.	TRBJ1-2	TRBV12-3/TRBV12-4	TRBD1
TGTGCCAGCAGCGTATCCCCGGGACAGGGCTACGAGCAGTACTTC	CASSVSPGQGYEQYF	.	TRBJ2-7	TRBV9	TRBD1
TGTGCCAGCAGCTTGAACAGGGGCTGGGGCTACACCTTC	CASSLNRGWGYTF	.	TRBJ1-2	TRBV7-2	TRBD1
TGTGCCAGCAGTTACGCCGGGGGGCAAGGTGGCTATGGCTACACCTTC	CASSYAGGQGGYGYTF	.	TRBJ1-2	TRBV6-2/TRBV6-3	.
TGTGCCAGCAGCACCGGACAGGGGATCTATGGCTACACCTTC	CASSTGQGIYGYTF	.	TRBJ1-2	TRBV7-3	TRBD1
TGTGCCAGCAGAAGCCAGGGGGCGCGCGGTGAAAAACTGTTTTTT	CASRSQGARGEKLFF	.	TRBJ1-4	TRBV6-5	TRBD1
TGTGCCAGCAGCCAAGCTGGCGGGAAGAACACCGGGGAGCTGTTTTTT	CASSQAGGKNTGELFF	.	TRBJ2-2	TRBV4-2	.
TGTGCCAGCAGCCCGGTCAGGGCTAGCGGGGGGCTTGAAGAGACCCAGTACTTC	CASSPVRASGGLEETQYF	.	TRBJ2-5	TRBV5-4	TRBD2
TGTGCCAGCAGCCGTGGGACAGGGGGCGCCAAAAACATTCAGTACTTC	CASSRGTGGAKNIQYF	once	TRBJ2-4	TRBV5-4	TRBD1
TGTGCCAGCAGCTTAAGTCCCGGTCCCGCTCAAGAGACCCAGTACTTC	CASSLSPGPAQETQYF	.	TRBJ2-5	TRBV7-9	.
TGCGCCAGCAAAGCTCTCTCGACTAGCGGGGGCACAGATACGCAGTATTTT	CASKALSTSGGTDTQYF	.	TRBJ2-3	TRBV5-1	TRBD2
TGTGCCAGCTCACCCGGACTAGCGGGAGTGGAGTATTTT	CASSPGLAGVEYF	once	TRBJ2-3	TRBV18	TRBD2